This TCR beta chain was observed in a study of blood T cell repertoires in COVID-19. About the research overall: Some COVID-19 samples were acute and others convalescent; all came from the United States, Italy and Spain. Sample material is recorded as cDNA or gDNA derived from T cells, B-cell-depleted T cells, or PBMCs.

Profiling relied on immunoSEQ multiplex PCR, and the TCRdb table lists in-frame clones only, not all of them. This repertoire shows under 300,000 clones, around 86% found once; its top ten account for under 2.5%. The V end lost 6 bases, the J end lost 5 bases, and 14 bases lay between the germline ends. The CDR3 has 14 residues. Germline V lookup: CDR1 MNHEY, CDR2 SVGAGI. The sequencing input was peripheral blood. The chain combines TRBV6-5 with TRBJ1-5; the D gene is possibly TRBD1 (6 bases). This TCR derives from a middle-aged man with acute or convalescent COVID-19. CDR3: CASRPWTADQPQHF. For the CDR3, the DNA is TGTGCCAGCAGGCCCTGGACAGCCGATCAGCCCCAGCATTTT.